Below, 30 T cell receptor beta chains from the same sample are listed, as sequenced in a study of blood T cell repertoires in COVID-19. Produced via immunoSEQ multiplex PCR; TCRdb's table is partial and in-frame only. The table includes tens of thousands of clones, over 65% detected once. The specimen sequenced was peripheral blood. The receptors derive from a man aged 65-85 years with acute or convalescent COVID-19.

The chain carries TRBV5-1 and TRBJ1-6, with 7 nucleotides matching TRBD1. CDR1 SGHRS and CDR2 YFSETQ come from the germline V gene. V gave up 4 bases and J gave up 6 bases; unmatched junction bases: 7. The CDR3 consists of 15 residues. As DNA, the CDR3 is TGCGCCAGCAGCCCAGGACAGGCTACTAATTCACCCCTCCACTTT. It translates to CASSPGQATNSPLHF.

The chain is built from TRBV7-9 and TRBJ2-7; 8 nucleotides align to TRBD1. There are 14 residues in the CDR3. Germline V gene data show CDR1 as SEHNR and CDR2 as FQNEAQ (reference sequence). Losses at the gene ends were 2 bases for V and 3 bases for J; bases not matched to a gene: 3. The CDR3 here is CASSLLGQGYEQYF. The CDR3 bases are TGTGCCAGCAGCTTACTAGGACAGGGCTACGAGCAGTACTTC.

This chain uses TRBV19 with TRBJ2-3; 8 bases map to TRBD1. Germline CDR1 is LNHDA and CDR2 is SQIVND (reference sequence). V lost 9 bases to trimming and J lost 6 bases; unmatched junction nucleotides: 14. This CDR3 is built from 15 residues. CDR3 sequence (DNA): TGTGCCAGGGGGCTAGACAGGGGATTTAGGGATACGCAGTATTTT. Protein sequence: CARGLDRGFRDTQYF.

J is TRBJ2-2 and V is TRBV27; TRBD2 might be the D (5 bases). CDR3 size: 16 residues. V was pared by 1 base and J by 2 bases, with 11 bases between. Germline-derived CDR1 and CDR2 are MNHEY and SMNVEV (reference sequence). CDR3 sequence reads: CASSLYFGRNTGELFF. The CDR3 DNA reads TGTGCCAGCAGTTTATACTTTGGGAGAAACACCGGGGAGCTGTTTTTT.

The chain recombines TRBV5-1 with TRBJ2-7; TRBD2 might be the D (6 bases). V lost 4 bases and J 7 bases, leaving 18 bases between the germline ends. The germline V gene encodes CDR1 SGHRS and CDR2 YFSETQ. There are 14 residues in the CDR3. The CDR3 sequence is CASSPAVAEREQYF. DNA of the CDR3: TGCGCCAGCAGCCCGGCGGTAGCGGAGAGGGAGCAGTACTTC.

The rearrangement links TRBV7-9 to TRBJ1-2; possibly TRBD1 for D (6 bases). The CDR3 has 14 amino acids. V dropped 2 bases and J dropped 1 base, with 8 bases sitting between them. Germline CDR1 is SEHNR and CDR2 is FQNEAQ (reference sequence). The CDR3 bases are TGTGCCAGCAGCTTATCAGGGGTTAACTATGGCTACACCTTC. It is translated as CASSLSGVNYGYTF.

This clone was counted a few times. The chain recombines TRBV3-1 (or the pseudogene TRBV3-2) with TRBJ1-1; possible D gene TRBD1, 6 bases. Trimming pared 4 bases from V and 4 bases from J, leaving 16 bases between. The CDR3 has 15 amino acids. The germline gives CDR1 LGHDT, CDR2 YNNKEL (reference sequence). The CDR3 here is CASSLDSLRGTEAFF. The CDR3 coding sequence is TGTGCCAGCAGCCTGGACAGCCTTCGGGGCACTGAAGCTTTCTTT.

The chain uses TRBV11-2 and TRBJ1-5; 7 nucleotides agree with TRBD1. The germline gives CDR1 SGHAT, CDR2 FQNNGV. This CDR3 comprises 14 residues. V trimming: 5 bases; J trimming: 7 bases; junction bases outside the gene matches: 8. The CDR3 sequence is CASSPQGRGQPQHF. The CDR3 DNA reads as TGTGCCAGCAGCCCACAGGGGCGAGGCCAGCCCCAGCATTTT.

This clone was recorded only once. The chain employs TRBV7-2 and TRBJ1-2; 9 bases map to TRBD1. This CDR3 region has 14 residues. CDR1 is SGHTA, CDR2 FQGNSA, per germline. The junction had 6 bases not matched to a gene; V was cut back by 2 bases and J by 8 bases. CDR3 protein: CASSLRDRGKGYTF. The CDR3 region has the DNA TGTGCCAGCAGCTTACGAGACAGGGGGAAGGGCTACACCTTC.

The V and J genes are TRBV28 and TRBJ2-2; tentative D call: TRBD2 (5 bases). V was pared by 8 bases and J by 1 base, with 11 bases between. CDR3 length: 14 residues. The germline V gene encodes CDR1 MDHEN and CDR2 SYDVKM. CDR3 sequence (DNA): TGTGCCAGCGAGGGAACCTGGAACACCGGGGAGCTGTTTTTT. Protein: CASEGTWNTGELFF.

The chain employs TRBV7-9 and TRBJ1-1; TRBD1 agrees at 7 bases. V trimming: 7 bases; J trimming: 0 bases; junction bases outside the gene matches: 8. The CDR3 has 15 residues. The germline V gene encodes CDR1 SEHNR and CDR2 FQNEAQ (reference sequence). The DNA of the CDR3 is TGTGCCAGCAACCGAGGGACAGTAATGAACACTGAAGCTTTCTTT. Amino acids: CASNRGTVMNTEAFF.

By sample fraction, this clone is medium-sized (0.01 to 0.1%). This sequence joins TRBV12-3 or TRBV12-4 and TRBJ2-2; possible D gene TRBD1, 5 bases. Between the trimmed V and J ends, which lost 11 bases and 7 bases, there was a span of 8 bases. This CDR3 is 10 amino acids long. CDR3 sequence: CAYRFGELFF. In nucleotides, the CDR3 is TGTGCCTACAGGTTCGGGGAGCTGTTTTTT.

The V call is TRBV4-3, the J call TRBJ2-1; 8 bases match TRBD2. The CDR3 spans 15 residues. The V segment lost 2 bases and the J segment 2 bases; nucleotides outside the gene matches: 2. Germline CDR1 and CDR2: LGHNA and YSLEER. The DNA of the CDR3 is TGCGCCAGCAGCCAAATAGCGGGGCCCTACAATGAGCAGTTCTTC. Residues: CASSQIAGPYNEQFF.

The V and J genes are TRBV28 and TRBJ2-7, with D perhaps matching TRBD2 (5 bases). This CDR3 is 14 amino acids long. Deletions cut 5 bases from V and 0 bases from J, with 11 bases between. The germline V gene has CDR1 MDHEN and CDR2 SYDVKM. The CDR3, as DNA: TGTGCCAGCAGTCGCTTAGGACTCTCCTACGAGCAGTACTTC. It encodes CASSRLGLSYEQYF.

The chain employs TRBV5-1 and TRBJ2-3; 11 bases align to TRBD1. Germline CDR1 and CDR2: SGHRS and YFSETQ. CDR3 size: 17 residues. The V and J ends lost 4 bases and 3 bases, in that order; junction bases with no gene match: 10. CDR3 sequence (DNA): TGCGCCAGCAGCATCCGAACCGGGACAGGGGGGACAGATACGCAGTATTTT. Amino acid sequence: CASSIRTGTGGTDTQYF. The whole variable domain, remainder taken from reference TRBV5-1 and TRBJ2-3, is KAGVTQTPRYLIKTRGQQVTLSCSPISGHRSVSWYQQTPGQGLQFLFEYFSETQRNKGNFPGRFSGRQFSNSRSEMNVSTLELGDSALYLCASSIRTGTGGTDTQYFGPGTRLTVL.

The V and J genes are TRBV5-5 and TRBJ2-3; 8 bases are shared with TRBD2. Germline CDR1 is SGHKS and CDR2 is YYEKEE (reference sequence). Germline trimming cut 2 bases from V and 2 bases from J; bases unmatched to any gene: 7. The CDR3 loop spans 16 amino acids. CDR3 DNA sequence: TGTGCCAGCAGCTTTGGAACTAGCGGAAACACAGATACGCAGTATTTT. The encoded protein is CASSFGTSGNTDTQYF.

This chain links TRBV6-5 with TRBJ2-3, with D tentatively TRBD1 (6 bases). This CDR3 has 14 amino acids. V was trimmed by 6 bases and J by 4 bases, leaving 14 bases between them. Looked up from germline, CDR1 is MNHEY and CDR2 is SVGAGI. CDR3 in DNA: TGTGCCAGCAGGTTACAGGGTGGTGCAGATACGCAGTATTTT. This encodes CASRLQGGADTQYF.

V gene TRBV2 combines with J gene TRBJ2-2, with D possibly matching TRBD2 (5 bases). The germline V and J ends were trimmed by 4 bases and 6 bases, with 9 bases remaining between them. The CDR3 consists of 13 residues. Germline V gene lookup returns CDR1 SNHLY and CDR2 FYNNEI. The CDR3 bases are TGTGCCAGCAGTGTTGTGAGGGCCGGGGAGCTGTTTTTT. This gives the protein CASSVVRAGELFF. The full variable domain, rest sourced from reference TRBV2 and TRBJ2-2, is EPEVTQTPSHQVTQMGQEVILRCVPISNHLYFYWYRQILGQKVEFLVSFYNNEISEKSEIFDDQFSVERPDGSNFTLKIRSTKLEDSAMYFCASSVVRAGELFFGEGSRLTVL.

The chain combines TRBV6-2 or TRBV6-3 with TRBJ2-2, with D perhaps TRBD2 (5 bases). With 5 bases removed from V and 1 base from J, the gap between germline ends came to 11 bases. This CDR3 comprises 15 residues. CDR1 is MNHEY and CDR2 is SVGEGT in the germline V gene. CDR3 coding DNA: TGTGCCAGCAGTCAAGAGGGAAGGAACACCGGGGAGCTGTTTTTT. Amino acid sequence: CASSQEGRNTGELFF.

This clone was counted a single time. This rearrangement joins TRBV28 to TRBJ1-5; TRBD1 is a possible D gene (6 bases). Trimming took 5 bases from V and 1 from J, leaving 12 bases between them. This CDR3 region has 15 residues. Germline values: CDR1 MDHEN, CDR2 SYDVKM. The CDR3 region has the DNA TGTGCCAGCAGTCCCCTCACAGGGAGCAATCAGCCCCAGCATTTT. Translating gives CASSPLTGSNQPQHF. The variable domain in full, with the rest retrieved from reference TRBV28 and TRBJ1-5, is DVKVTQSSRYLVKRTGEKVFLECVQDMDHENMFWYRQDPGLGLRLIYFSYDVKMKEKGDIPEGYSVSREKKERFSLILESASTNQTSMYLCASSPLTGSNQPQHFGDGTRLSIL.

The chain uses TRBV4-1 and TRBJ1-2, with TRBD1 as a possible D gene (5 bases). V was trimmed by 6 bases and J by 4 bases, leaving 12 bases between them. The V gene's germline CDR1 is MGHRA and CDR2 YSYEKL. CDR3 length equals 13 residues. CDR3: CASSPAGGYGYTF. The CDR3 nucleotides read TGCGCCAGCAGTCCGGCGGGGGGCTATGGCTACACCTTC.

The V call is TRBV7-2, the J call TRBJ2-2; TRBD2 is a possible D gene (5 bases). The germline gives CDR1 SGHTA, CDR2 FQGNSA. Trimming took 4 bases from V and 5 from J, leaving 14 bases between them. CDR3 length equals 15 residues. Here the CDR3 reads CASSYTPRTTGELFF. The CDR3 region has the DNA TGTGCCAGCAGCTATACCCCCAGGACTACCGGGGAGCTGTTTTTT.

The J gene is TRBJ1-6, the V gene TRBV5-6; TRBD1 aligns across 12 bases. This CDR3 comprises 18 residues. Germline V gives CDR1 SGHDT, CDR2 YYEEEE. V lost 5 bases to trimming and J lost 5 bases; unmatched junction nucleotides: 11. The CDR3 sequence is CASSYTSGTGGDNSPLHF. The DNA of the CDR3 is TGTGCCAGCAGTTATACTTCCGGGACAGGGGGCGATAATTCACCCCTCCACTTT. The full variable domain, rest sourced from reference TRBV5-6 and TRBJ1-6, is DAGVTQSPTHLIKTRGQQVTLRCSPKSGHDTVSWYQQALGQGPQFIFQYYEEEERQRGNFPDRFSGHQFPNYSSELNVNALLLGDSALYLCASSYTSGTGGDNSPLHFGNGTRLTVT.

This chain joins TRBV6-5 and TRBJ1-2, with 8 bases aligning to TRBD1. V lost 4 bases to trimming and J lost 4 bases; unmatched junction nucleotides: 8. Germline values: CDR1 MNHEY, CDR2 SVGAGI. The CDR3 is 15 amino acids. The CDR3 loop reads CASSSRTGNGYGYTF. In DNA form, the CDR3 reads TGTGCCAGCAGTTCCCGGACAGGGAATGGCTATGGCTACACCTTC.

This chain links TRBV19 with TRBJ2-5, with D tentatively TRBD2 (7 bases). This CDR3 has 16 amino acids. Trimming took off 2 bases at V and 2 bases at J, with 15 bases between the two ends. Germline lookup yields CDR1 LNHDA and CDR2 SQIVND (reference sequence). In DNA, the CDR3 is TGTGCCAGTAGTATAAACGTCGGGGGGCCTCAAGAGACCCAGTACTTC. Protein sequence: CASSINVGGPQETQYF.

This chain uses TRBV19 with TRBJ2-1; 7 bases map to TRBD2. The ends lost 3 bases at V and 7 bases at J; junction bases unmatched: 12. Per germline, CDR1 LNHDA and CDR2 SQIVND (reference sequence). The CDR3 extends over 16 amino acids. The CDR3 loop is CASSIVGGSRWNEQFF. The CDR3 DNA is TGTGCCAGTAGTATCGTTGGCGGGAGTCGGTGGAATGAGCAGTTCTTC.

The genes are TRBV18 and TRBJ2-2; TRBD2 matches 13 bases. V was clipped by 0 bases and J by 0 bases; unmatched bases: 7. This CDR3 has 20 residues. Per the germline V gene, CDR1 is KGHSH and CDR2 is LQKENI. The CDR3 reads CASSPPGLAGSYTNTGELFF. As DNA, the CDR3 is TGTGCCAGCTCACCACCGGGACTAGCGGGATCCTACACGAACACCGGGGAGCTGTTTTTT.

This clone occurred a few times. The chain combines TRBV24-1 with TRBJ1-5, with D possibly matching TRBD1 (5 bases). The ends were cut back, 10 bases at V and 3 bases at J, with 15 bases in the middle. The CDR3 sequence is 14 residues long. CDR1 is KGHDR, CDR2 SFDVKD, per germline. The CDR3 is CATGHPASNQPQHF. CDR3 sequence (DNA): TGTGCCACAGGACATCCTGCCTCCAATCAGCCCCAGCATTTT.

The chain is built from TRBV5-6 and TRBJ2-3; D is undetermined. The V gene's germline CDR1 is SGHDT and CDR2 YYEEEE. Trimming removed 2 bases from V and 7 bases from J, with 8 bases in between. The CDR3 length is 12 residues. The CDR3 is CASSFLLNTQYF. Written as DNA, the CDR3 is TGTGCCAGCAGCTTCCTATTGAATACGCAGTATTTT.

The chain employs TRBV7-2 and TRBJ2-1; D might be TRBD1 (7 bases). Trimming took off 5 bases at V and 0 bases at J, with 14 bases between the two ends. Germline V gene data show CDR1 as SGHTA and CDR2 as FQGNSA. The CDR3 totals 16 residues. The CDR3 DNA follows: TGTGCCAGCAGCCCCCGCGGGACAGTCTCCTACAATGAGCAGTTCTTC. Encoded protein: CASSPRGTVSYNEQFF.